This record looks at one TCR beta chain sequence and its context. This specimen comes from a study of OX40 agonist ivuxolimab in advanced cancers. V was clipped by 6 bases and J by 0 bases, with 9 bases between them. Germline CDR1 and CDR2: SQVTM and ANQGSEA. The CDR3 has 12 residues. TCRdb's copy holds only in-frame clones and misses some; the assay was immunoSEQ multiplex PCR. The table has fewer than 110,000 clones, approximately 89% seen once. V usage is TRBV29-1 and J usage is TRBJ2-7; D not certain. This receptor was identified in an adult with an advanced solid tumor such as melanoma, head and neck, liver or kidney cancer. The specimen was CD4+ or CD8+ T cells sorted from blood, collected in a trial of the OX40 agonist ivuxolimab. The CDR3 reads CSVGSASYEQYF. CDR3 bases: TGCAGCGTCGGGTCTGCCTCCTACGAGCAGTACTTC.